Shown below are 17 T cell receptor beta chains from a single sample sequenced in a study of monozygotic twins with cystic fibrosis. Clones were sequenced by immunoSEQ multiplex PCR, and TCRdb holds only the in-frame ones, with some missing. This table holds under 20,000 clones, around 97% found once. Sample: blood. These receptors were collected from a woman aged 30 to 39 with cystic fibrosis.

The V gene is TRBV6-5, the J gene TRBJ1-1; D is possibly TRBD1 (5 bases). There are 15 residues in the CDR3. CDR1 and CDR2 from the germline V gene are MNHEY and SVGAGI. Trimming took off 0 bases at V and 1 base at J, with 9 bases between the two ends. CDR3 sequence reads: CASSYSGGGNTEAFF. In DNA form, the CDR3 reads TGTGCCAGCAGTTACTCCGGGGGGGGGAACACTGAAGCTTTCTTT.

The chain joins TRBV27 to TRBJ1-6; TRBD1 matches at 12 bases. V shed 3 bases, J shed 9 bases, and the junction held 3 bases outside the gene matches. The CDR3 has 15 residues. Germline assignment: CDR1 MNHEY and CDR2 SMNVEV (reference sequence). CDR3 in DNA: TGTGCCAGCAGTTTCCCGGGACAGGGGGCTTCACCCCTCCACTTT. Protein sequence: CASSFPGQGASPLHF.

The V gene is TRBV10-3, the J gene TRBJ1-2, with 12 bases fitting TRBD1. The CDR3 spans 21 residues. CDR1 is ENHRY, CDR2 SYGVKD, per germline. V gave up 3 bases and J gave up 1 base; unmatched junction bases: 18. DNA of the CDR3: TGTGCCATCAGTGAACTGGGACGTAACTGGGGACAGGGGGCTCTTAACTATGGCTACACCTTC. It is translated as CAISELGRNWGQGALNYGYTF.

This clone showed up just once. CDR3 loop: CASRPTQNTEAFF. CDR3 bases: TGCGCCAGCAGACCAACACAGAACACTGAAGCTTTCTTT. The genes are TRBV4-1 and TRBJ1-1, with D uncertain. Germline-derived CDR1 and CDR2 are MGHRA and YSYEKL. Trimming left V 6 bases short and J 1 base short, with 9 bases between. This CDR3 is built from 13 residues.

The chain has TRBV10-1 and TRBJ2-3, with D tentatively TRBD1 (5 bases). Germline lookup yields CDR1 WNHNN and CDR2 SYGVQD (reference sequence). V was trimmed by 8 bases and J by 5 bases, leaving 11 bases between them. This CDR3 has 12 residues. The CDR3 DNA reads TGCGCCAGCTCGCCCAGGGAAGATACGCAGTATTTT. Translation gives CASSPREDTQYF.

The V gene is TRBV6-5, the J gene TRBJ1-1; D remains ambiguous. Looked up from germline, CDR1 is MNHEY and CDR2 is SVGAGI. With 2 bases removed from V and 3 bases from J, the gap between germline ends came to 10 bases. The CDR3 sequence is 14 residues long. This chain's CDR3 is CASSYESSYTEAFF. As DNA, the CDR3 is TGTGCCAGCAGTTACGAAAGTTCGTACACTGAAGCTTTCTTT.

The chain couples TRBV5-1 to TRBJ2-1; no firm D call. The CDR3 consists of 15 residues. V lost 3 bases and J 0 bases, leaving 10 bases between the germline ends. Germline assignment: CDR1 SGHRS and CDR2 YFSETQ. CDR3 in DNA: TGCGCCAGCAGCTCGGACGGTAGCTCCTACAATGAGCAGTTCTTC. It codes for CASSSDGSSYNEQFF.

CDR3 nucleotides: TGTGCCAGCAGCGCCGGGGTCCAAGTAAGCGCAGATACGCAGTATTTT. It specifies CASSAGVQVSADTQYF. This sequence joins TRBV5-6 and TRBJ2-3, with a possible D match to TRBD2 (5 bases). V lost 4 bases and J lost 4, with 19 bases in between. The germline gives CDR1 SGHDT, CDR2 YYEEEE. CDR3 length equals 16 residues.

This rearrangement joins TRBV2 to TRBJ2-1; no definite D call. Germline V gene sequence: CDR1 SNHLY, CDR2 FYNNEI. The CDR3 has 13 amino acids. The germline V and J ends were trimmed by 4 bases and 4 bases, with 8 bases remaining between them. CDR3 amino acids: CASSVSQYNEQFF. CDR3 nucleotide sequence: TGTGCCAGCAGTGTTAGTCAATACAATGAGCAGTTCTTC.

The J gene is TRBJ1-3, the V gene TRBV7-2; D possibly corresponds to TRBD1 (5 bases). CDR1 and CDR2 from the germline V gene are SGHTA and FQGNSA. The CDR3 is made up of 14 amino acids. V lost 4 bases and J 2 bases, leaving 9 bases between the germline ends. The DNA of the CDR3 is TGTGCCAGCAGCTCAACCAGGGCTGGAAACACCATATATTTT. Translated, it gives CASSSTRAGNTIYF.

The rearrangement uses TRBV15 and TRBJ1-1; D remains ambiguous. This CDR3 region has 13 residues. Germline values: CDR1 LNHNV, CDR2 YYDKDF (reference sequence). Trimming removed 1 base from V and 1 base from J, with 4 bases in between. The CDR3 region is CATSRAWNTEAFF. CDR3 nucleotide sequence: TGTGCCACCAGCAGAGCATGGAACACTGAAGCTTTCTTT.

The genes are TRBV6-1 and TRBJ1-5, with D uncertain. Germline lookup yields CDR1 MNHNS and CDR2 SASEGT. Trimming stripped 1 base from V and 4 bases from J, with 5 bases between. CDR3 length: 13 amino acids. CDR3 in amino acids: CASSEVWNQPQHF. The DNA for the CDR3 is TGTGCCAGCAGTGAAGTCTGGAATCAGCCCCAGCATTTT.

Only one count was recorded for this clone. V is TRBV5-5 and J is TRBJ2-1, with D perhaps TRBD1 or TRBD2 (5 bases each). There are 16 residues in the CDR3. CDR1 is SGHKS, CDR2 YYEKEE, per germline (reference sequence). Trimming took off 5 bases at V and 2 bases at J, with 17 bases between the two ends. In DNA form, the CDR3 reads TGTGCCAGCAGTTGGGACCCCCGAAGCACCTACAATGAGCAGTTCTTC. Its protein is CASSWDPRSTYNEQFF.

This clone was observed a single time. This sequence joins TRBV19 and TRBJ2-3, with a tentative D call TRBD2 (5 bases). The germline gives CDR1 LNHDA, CDR2 SQIVND (reference sequence). V was shortened by 7 bases and J by 1 base, with 6 bases between the two germline ends. The CDR3 runs 12 residues. The chain's CDR3 is CASISGTDTQYF. DNA of the CDR3: TGTGCCAGTATTAGCGGCACAGATACGCAGTATTTT.

The chain has TRBV4-1 and TRBJ1-1, with D unclear. Per the germline V gene, CDR1 is MGHRA and CDR2 is YSYEKL. V lost 0 bases to trimming and J lost 8 bases, with 10 bases between them. CDR3 length: 13 amino acids. The CDR3, as DNA: TGCGCCAGCAGCCAAGAGTACGGCAGGGAAGCTTTCTTT. Amino acids: CASSQEYGREAFF.

This chain joins TRBV6-5 and TRBJ1-3; D not resolved. The V gene lost 8 bases and the J gene lost 0 bases, with 11 bases spanning the gap. This CDR3 has 14 amino acids. Germline assignment: CDR1 MNHEY and CDR2 SVGAGI. The CDR3 DNA follows: TGTGCCAGCCGTAGAGCCATCTCTGGAAACACCATATATTTT. It yields the protein CASRRAISGNTIYF.

V gene TRBV19 combines with J gene TRBJ2-5; a possible D gene is TRBD2 (7 bases). Looked up from germline, CDR1 is LNHDA and CDR2 is SQIVND (reference sequence). V dropped 1 base and J dropped 4 bases, with 13 bases sitting between them. This CDR3 comprises 15 residues. The CDR3 loop reads CASSIGSGGAETQYF. CDR3 in DNA: TGTGCCAGTAGTATAGGGTCTGGGGGGGCAGAGACCCAGTACTTC.